Given below is one T cell receptor (beta chain) in context. Using its own MiXCR run on the RT-PCR reads, TCRdb lists one record per CDR3 protein. The top ten clones hold roughly 4% of a sample with more than 600,000 distinct CDR3 sequences, approximately 15% of them seen once. The source of this sequence is a female donor in good health, serving as a healthy control. What was sequenced was memory CD4+ T cells from blood.

The CDR3 sequence is CASSLEGTSLGGTEAFF. CDR3 nucleotide sequence: TGCGCCAGCAGCTTGGAGGGGACATCTCTCGGCGGCACTGAAGCTTTCTTT. The rearrangement uses TRBV5-1 and TRBJ1-1, with D perhaps matching TRBD1 (6 bases). This CDR3 is built from 17 residues. Trimming took 0 bases from V and 4 from J, leaving 19 bases between them. In germline, CDR1 is SGHRS, CDR2 YFSETQ.